Below are 21 T cell receptor beta chains sequenced from a single sample in a study of blood T cell repertoires in COVID-19. Produced via immunoSEQ multiplex PCR; TCRdb's table is partial and in-frame only. This sample has around 42,000 clones; around three quarters occur once, and the top ten carry 38%. The sequenced material came from peripheral blood. These receptor sequences come from a man aged 80 or over with active or convalescent COVID-19.

This chain links TRBV27 with TRBJ2-1, with a possible D match to TRBD1 (6 bases). Germline assignment: CDR1 MNHEY and CDR2 SMNVEV (reference sequence). Trimming stripped 3 bases from V and 0 bases from J, with 12 bases between. The CDR3 sequence is 16 residues long. The CDR3 spells CASSFEGHSSYNEQFF. Here the CDR3 DNA reads TGTGCCAGCAGTTTCGAGGGACACAGCTCCTACAATGAGCAGTTCTTC.

For the CDR3, the DNA is TGTGCCAGCAGTGAAGGTGGGGGGGTGAACACTGAAGCTTTCTTT. Amino acid sequence: CASSEGGGVNTEAFF. The chain combines TRBV25-1 with TRBJ1-1, with D maybe TRBD1 (5 bases). Germline values: CDR1 MGHDK, CDR2 SYGVNS. The CDR3 totals 15 residues. The germline V and J ends were trimmed by 2 bases and 0 bases, with 10 bases remaining between them.

The chain combines TRBV30 with TRBJ1-5; the D gene is possibly TRBD1 (6 bases). CDR3 length: 14 residues. Germline-derived CDR1 and CDR2 are GTSNPN and SVGIG (reference sequence). Trimming cost V 5 bases and J 3 bases, with 14 bases left between them. The CDR3 bases are TGTGCCTGGCGGCACTGGGACAACAATCAGCCCCAGCATTTT. It is translated as CAWRHWDNNQPQHF.

About this clone itself: Distinct nucleotide sequences in the sample also encode this CDR3. The chain recombines TRBV19 with TRBJ1-5; D unresolved. This CDR3 contains 13 residues. V was clipped by 5 bases and J by 7 bases, with 12 bases between them. CDR1 is LNHDA and CDR2 is SQIVND in the germline V gene (reference sequence). CDR3 sequence: CASSAGVRQPQHF. In nucleotides, the CDR3 is TGTGCCAGTAGTGCCGGGGTTCGGCAGCCCCAGCATTTT.

The V call is TRBV10-3, the J call TRBJ2-1; 14 positions match TRBD2. Trimming at V came to 6 bases and at J to 5 bases, leaving 3 bases not matched to a gene. The CDR3 extends over 15 amino acids. Germline lookup yields CDR1 ENHRY and CDR2 SYGVKD. In nucleotides, the CDR3 is TGTGCCATCAGGGGACTAGCGGGGGCGAACAATGAGCAGTTCTTC. As protein: CAIRGLAGANNEQFF.

The table lists this clone with a count of one. The genes are TRBV27 and TRBJ1-4, with D perhaps matching TRBD1 (5 bases). From germline, CDR1 is MNHEY and CDR2 SMNVEV (reference sequence). The CDR3 has 15 residues. Deletions cut 2 bases from V and 8 bases from J, with 15 bases between. CDR3 protein: CASSLGQQVREKLFF. The CDR3 region has the DNA TGTGCCAGCAGTTTAGGGCAACAGGTCCGGGAAAAACTGTTTTTT.

This rearrangement joins TRBV5-1 to TRBJ1-2; 9 positions agree with TRBD1. The junction had 9 bases not matched to a gene; V was cut back by 4 bases and J by 2 bases. The CDR3 totals 16 residues. CDR1 and CDR2 from the germline V gene are SGHRS and YFSETQ. CDR3 bases: TGCGCCAGCAGCCTATCACAGGGGGCAACAAACTATGGCTACACCTTC. Encoded protein: CASSLSQGATNYGYTF.

This clone was counted a few times. The rearrangement uses TRBV9 and TRBJ1-1; possible D gene TRBD1, 5 bases. The CDR3 sequence is 14 residues long. Deletions cut 1 base from V and 4 bases from J, with 11 bases between. Germline values: CDR1 SGDLS, CDR2 YYNGEE. The CDR3 DNA reads TGTGCCAGCAGCGTAAGGGCGGGGGGCACTGAAGCTTTCTTT. Translating it yields CASSVRAGGTEAFF.

This clone has just one count. The chain employs TRBV28 and TRBJ1-3; no clear D. CDR1 MDHEN and CDR2 SYDVKM come from the germline V gene. Between the trimmed V and J ends, which lost 5 bases and 0 bases, there was a span of 8 bases. The CDR3 contains 14 residues. The CDR3 loop reads CASSGLSSGNTIYF. CDR3 DNA sequence: TGTGCCAGCAGTGGGCTTAGCTCTGGAAACACCATATATTTT. The entire variable domain, with the rest obtained from reference TRBV28 and TRBJ1-3, is as follows: DVKVTQSSRYLVKRTGEKVFLECVQDMDHENMFWYRQDPGLGLRLIYFSYDVKMKEKGDIPEGYSVSREKKERFSLILESASTNQTSMYLCASSGLSSGNTIYFGEGSWLTVV.

This chain joins TRBV9 and TRBJ2-4; tentative D call: TRBD2 (5 bases). CDR3 length: 12 residues. Germline lookup yields CDR1 SGDLS and CDR2 YYNGEE. Trimming removed 3 bases at V and 8 bases at J, with 9 bases between. The CDR3 DNA reads TGTGCCAGCAGCGCTAACGGGGACATTCAGTACTTC. It yields the protein CASSANGDIQYF.

This sequence joins TRBV7-8 and TRBJ2-1; 8 bases map to TRBD2. Looked up from germline, CDR1 is SGHVS and CDR2 is FQNEAQ. Trimming cost V 2 bases and J 8 bases; bases outside gene matches: 8. This CDR3 has 15 residues. CDR3 DNA sequence: TGTGCCAGCAGCTTAAGGCGGGAGGCGGGTGATGAGCAGTTCTTC. Protein product: CASSLRREAGDEQFF. The full variable domain, rest sourced from reference TRBV7-8 and TRBJ2-1, is GAGVSQSPRYKVAKRGQDVALRCDPISGHVSLFWYQQALGQGPEFLTYFQNEAQLDKSGLPSDRFFAERPEGSVSTLKIQRTQQEDSAVYLCASSLRREAGDEQFFGPGTRLTVL.

DNA of the CDR3: TGTGCCAGTAGCATTCCTCCGGGCGGGGGGGCCGGCAATGAGCAGTTCTTC. Its translation is CASSIPPGGGAGNEQFF. This chain uses TRBV19 with TRBJ2-1; 9 bases line up with TRBD2. With V trimmed by 6 bases and J by 6 bases, 15 bases remained unmatched. Per germline, CDR1 LNHDA and CDR2 SQIVND (reference sequence). This CDR3 spans 17 amino acids.

The CDR3 sequence: CASSLSQRITVNYNEQFF. In nucleotides, the CDR3 is TGTGCCAGCAGCTTATCCCAACGCATAACAGTCAACTACAATGAGCAGTTCTTC. The genes are TRBV11-2 and TRBJ2-1; D unresolved. CDR1 and CDR2 from the germline V gene are SGHAT and FQNNGV. The CDR3 consists of 18 residues. V lost 2 bases to trimming and J lost 3 bases, with 20 bases between them.

This clone showed up just once. This sequence joins TRBV10-1 and TRBJ1-1; TRBD1 matches at 9 bases. The CDR3 is made up of 15 amino acids. CDR1 and CDR2 from the germline V gene are WNHNN and SYGVQD (reference sequence). V lost 2 bases, J lost 3 bases, and 4 bases stayed unmatched. Here the CDR3 DNA reads TGCGCCAGCAGTGAGACAGGGGGCGAGTACACTGAAGCTTTCTTT. Protein sequence: CASSETGGEYTEAFF.

The chain recombines TRBV7-2 with TRBJ2-7; 11 bases fit TRBD1. Trimming at V came to 4 bases and at J to 3 bases, leaving 2 bases not matched to a gene. The CDR3 totals 14 residues. From germline, CDR1 is SGHTA and CDR2 FQGNSA. CDR3: CASSSGTGGYEQYF. The CDR3 nucleotides read TGTGCCAGCAGCTCCGGGACAGGGGGCTACGAGCAGTACTTC.

The rearrangement joins TRBV7-3 to TRBJ1-1; D gene uncertain. There are 13 residues in the CDR3. V lost 5 bases and J 0 bases, leaving 7 bases between the germline ends. CDR1 and CDR2 from the germline V gene are SGHTA and FQGTGA. CDR3 amino acids: CASSRTVNTEAFF. The CDR3 region has the DNA TGTGCCAGCAGCCGAACAGTGAACACTGAAGCTTTCTTT.

V usage is TRBV2 and J usage is TRBJ1-4; tentative D call: TRBD1 (5 bases). V lost 6 bases and J 5 bases, leaving 16 bases between the germline ends. CDR1 is SNHLY and CDR2 is FYNNEI in the germline V gene. This CDR3 contains 15 residues. CDR3 DNA: TGTGCCAGCAGCGCTCGGTGGGGCGGAAATGAAAAACTGTTTTTT. Translation gives CASSARWGGNEKLFF.

V and J are TRBV24-1 and TRBJ2-5; 7 bases align to TRBD1. CDR3 size: 15 residues. Germline CDR1 reads KGHDR; CDR2 reads SFDVKD. Trimming cost V 3 bases and J 4 bases; bases outside gene matches: 7. The CDR3 DNA is TGTGCCACCAGTGATCCAGGGGGTTCGGTAGAGACCCAGTACTTC. Protein: CATSDPGGSVETQYF.

V usage is TRBV7-6 and J usage is TRBJ2-1, with D tentatively TRBD2 (7 bases). Per the germline V gene, CDR1 is SGHVS and CDR2 is FNYEAQ. The V gene lost 1 base and the J gene lost 7 bases, with 20 bases spanning the gap. There are 17 residues in the CDR3. The CDR3 sequence: CASSLGPAGATGNEQFF. CDR3 in DNA: TGTGCCAGCAGCTTAGGTCCTGCGGGGGCGACGGGAAATGAGCAGTTCTTC.

The V call is TRBV28, the J call TRBJ2-7, with D unresolved. Trimming removed 10 bases at V and 2 bases at J, with 12 bases between. Germline CDR1 MDHEN, CDR2 SYDVKM. This CDR3 has 12 amino acids. CDR3 region: CATTSGPYEQYF. The DNA of the CDR3 is TGTGCCACCACATCAGGCCCCTACGAGCAGTACTTC.

CDR3 bases: TGCGCCAGCAGCCCTGGCGGGACAGATACGCAGTATTTT. It codes for CASSPGGTDTQYF. V is TRBV5-1 and J is TRBJ2-3; D possibly corresponds to TRBD2 (5 bases). Germline assignment: CDR1 SGHRS and CDR2 YFSETQ. This CDR3 region has 13 residues. The ends were cut back, 4 bases at V and 3 bases at J, with 9 bases in the middle.